This T cell receptor (beta chain) emerged from a study of CD8 T cells in ankylosing spondylitis. Study-level points and caveats: It appeared that ankylosing spondylitis blood was characterized by a TCR beta motif of about eight highly homologous variants. As reported, disease-linked clones showed significant enrichment in matched ankylosing spondylitis synovial fluid. Certain motif variants had earlier been reported in reactive arthritis synovial fluid and blood.

Quantitative 5'-RACE with molecular barcodes produced the TCR beta libraries. TCRdb redid the calling of the 5' RACE reads with MiXCR, one entry per CDR3 protein. Here the sample spans around 890,000 distinct CDR3 sequences, 10% to 15% being singletons. The sample holds a few counts of this clonotype. Its antigen remains unknown. The CDR3 has 15 amino acids. CDR1 and CDR2 from the germline V gene are SGHRS and YFSETQ. Trimming took 2 bases from V and 1 from J; bases not matched to a gene: 4. This TCR was sampled from a male donor with ankylosing spondylitis. Source material: blood, either unsorted or a sorted T cell fraction (not recorded which). This chain joins TRBV5-1 and TRBJ1-1, with 8 bases identical to TRBD1. The CDR3 region is CASSFQGAGNTEAFF. The CDR3 bases are TGCGCCAGCAGCTTTCAGGGGGCAGGGAACACTGAAGCTTTCTTT.